This T cell receptor (beta chain) was obtained from a study of blood T cell repertoires in COVID-19. This CDR3 spans 15 amino acids. Germline values: CDR1 MNHEY, CDR2 SVGEGT. The trim removed 4 bases at V and 7 bases at J, leaving 3 bases unmatched. Per the study methods: Amplified reference gene primers provided the basis for estimating nucleated cell counts. Clones were sequenced by immunoSEQ multiplex PCR, and TCRdb holds only the in-frame ones, with some missing. For V, J and clone size, that table is used; D and trimming come from the DNA. The sample consists of 270,000 or so clones, approximately 82% of them appearing once.

Sequences were obtained from peripheral blood. The chain combines TRBV6-2 or TRBV6-3 with TRBJ2-1; 14 bases are shared with TRBD2. The sequence derives from a woman between 18 and 29 years old with acute or convalescent COVID-19. CDR3 in DNA: TGTGCCAGCAGTTTGACTAGCGGGAGGGTGAATGAGCAGTTCTTC. Translation: CASSLTSGRVNEQFF.